A selection of T cell receptor beta chains follows, all from one sample in a study of cytomegalovirus exposure and HLA in healthy donors. Here immunoSEQ multiplex PCR was the method, and the copy in TCRdb shows in-frame clones only, minus some. The sample contains roughly 160,000 clones, 65% to 90% of which appear only once. Source material: PBMCs. Receptors originate from a male donor in good health and CMV-seronegative. CDR3s include the opening cysteine and the closing phenylalanine or tryptophan. Fields, in order: CDR3 DNA, CDR3 protein, J gene, V gene, clone size, D gene. A D gene is named only where the DNA matches it firmly. Size is omitted from some rows. Given values are once, few, many or a class for expanded clones.

DNA: TGTGCCAGCTCGCAGACAGGGGGCGGGAATGAAAAACTGTTTTTT
CDR3: CASSQTGGGNEKLFF
J: TRBJ1-4
V: TRBV18
size: few
D: TRBD1

DNA: TGTGCCAGCAGCTTGACAGGCCGGGAGACCCAGTACTTC
CDR3: CASSLTGRETQYF
J: TRBJ2-5
V: TRBV5-4
size: NA
D: NA

DNA: TGCGCCAGCAGTGGTCAGGGGCCCTACGAGCAGTACTTC
CDR3: CASSGQGPYEQYF
J: TRBJ2-7
V: TRBV4-1
size: NA
D: NA

DNA: TGTGCCTGTTTAGAATTAGAGACCCAGTACTTC
CDR3: CACLELETQYF
J: TRBJ2-5
V: TRBV30
size: few
D: NA

DNA: TGCGCCAGCAGCCATAATTCCGGGACAGCGAACACTGAAGCTTTCTTT
CDR3: CASSHNSGTANTEAFF
J: TRBJ1-1
V: TRBV4-1
size: NA
D: TRBD1

DNA: TGTGCCAGCAGTGAACGCAGGGAGGGGACCCAGTACTTC
CDR3: CASSERREGTQYF
J: TRBJ2-5
V: TRBV6-1
size: once
D: TRBD2

DNA: TGTGCCACCAGCAGAGCCACAGGAACTTCACCCCTCCACTTT
CDR3: CATSRATGTSPLHF
J: TRBJ1-6
V: TRBV15
size: NA
D: NA

DNA: TGTGCCTGGATACGGAGCGGGAGCAACACCGGGGAGCTGTTTTTT
CDR3: CAWIRSGSNTGELFF
J: TRBJ2-2
V: TRBV30
size: NA
D: TRBD2

DNA: TGTGCCAGCAGCTTAGATGGGCGGACAAATGAAAAACTGTTTTTT
CDR3: CASSLDGRTNEKLFF
J: TRBJ1-4
V: TRBV11-2
size: NA
D: NA

DNA: TGTGCCAGCAGTCCCTACCAGGACAGGGGATGGAATCAGCCCCAGCATTTT
CDR3: CASSPYQDRGWNQPQHF
J: TRBJ1-5
V: TRBV27
size: NA
D: TRBD1

DNA: TGTGCCAGCAGGGACGGACAGTTGAACACTGAAGCTTTCTTT
CDR3: CASRDGQLNTEAFF
J: TRBJ1-1
V: TRBV6-7
size: few
D: NA

DNA: TGTGCCAGCAGTTTAGGCCGTCAAGAGACCCAGTACTTC
CDR3: CASSLGRQETQYF
J: TRBJ2-5
V: TRBV27
size: NA
D: NA

DNA: TGTGCCAGCAGCTCATCAACTCTAGCGGGAGATACGCAGTATTTT
CDR3: CASSSSTLAGDTQYF
J: TRBJ2-3
V: TRBV11-3
size: NA
D: TRBD2

DNA: TGTGCCAGCAGCCTAAGTTGGACAGGGGAATCACCCCTCCACTTT
CDR3: CASSLSWTGESPLHF
J: TRBJ1-6
V: TRBV11-2
size: NA
D: TRBD1

DNA: TGTGCCACCCTTAGGGACTACACAGATACGCAGTATTTT
CDR3: CATLRDYTDTQYF
J: TRBJ2-3
V: TRBV15
size: NA
D: TRBD2

DNA: TGTGCCAGCAGCCACACCGGGACAGGAGATTACGAGCAGTACTTC
CDR3: CASSHTGTGDYEQYF
J: TRBJ2-7
V: TRBV6-6
size: NA
D: TRBD1

DNA: TGTGCCAGCAGGATAGCCGGGGAGCTGTTTTTT
CDR3: CASRIAGELFF
J: TRBJ2-2
V: TRBV11-2
size: NA
D: NA

DNA: TGTGCCAGCAGCGGTACTACACTGACTGGAAACACCATATATTTT
CDR3: CASSGTTLTGNTIYF
J: TRBJ1-3
V: TRBV9
size: NA
D: NA

DNA: TGCGCCAGCAGCCAAAACCCCTCGGGGTTTGAAAAACTGTTTTTT
CDR3: CASSQNPSGFEKLFF
J: TRBJ1-4
V: TRBV4-1
size: NA
D: NA

DNA: TGTGCCATCAGTGTCGGGGTGGATCCAGGTCAGCCCCAGCATTTT
CDR3: CAISVGVDPGQPQHF
J: TRBJ1-5
V: TRBV10-3
size: NA
D: NA

DNA: TGTGCCAGCGACAGGGGAGCAGATACGCAGTATTTT
CDR3: CASDRGADTQYF
J: TRBJ2-3
V: TRBV7-9
size: NA
D: TRBD1

DNA: TGTGCCAGCAGTGAACAGGGGTATTCACCCCTCCACTTT
CDR3: CASSEQGYSPLHF
J: TRBJ1-6
V: TRBV6-1
size: few
D: NA

DNA: TGTGCCATCAGTGACAGGGGGTTGGGCCCCGGAAACACCATATATTTT
CDR3: CAISDRGLGPGNTIYF
J: TRBJ1-3
V: TRBV10-3
size: NA
D: TRBD1

DNA: TGTGCTACATCACGAGGGGGCGAGGGCAATCAGCCCCAGCATTTT
CDR3: CATSRGGEGNQPQHF
J: TRBJ1-5
V: TRBV6-5
size: NA
D: TRBD1

DNA: TGCGCCAGCAGCCATGCTAGCGGGGGGGCCGGGGTCACAGATACGCAGTATTTT
CDR3: CASSHASGGAGVTDTQYF
J: TRBJ2-3
V: TRBV4-1
size: NA
D: TRBD2

DNA: TGTGCCAGCAGCGCGGGACAGGGGGCGAATGGCTACACCTTC
CDR3: CASSAGQGANGYTF
J: TRBJ1-2
V: TRBV5-4
size: NA
D: TRBD1

DNA: TGTGCCAGCAGCCCCGGACTAGCCGCCAGTGAGCAGTTCTTC
CDR3: CASSPGLAASEQFF
J: TRBJ2-1
V: TRBV7-9
size: NA
D: TRBD2

DNA: TGTGCCATCAGCCATGACAGGGATACGGCCACTGAAGCTTTCTTT
CDR3: CAISHDRDTATEAFF
J: TRBJ1-1
V: TRBV10-3
size: few
D: TRBD1

DNA: TGTGCCAGCTCACCACCAGGACAGTTCACAGATACGCAGTATTTT
CDR3: CASSPPGQFTDTQYF
J: TRBJ2-3
V: TRBV18
size: NA
D: NA

DNA: TGCAGCGTTGAAGATCCTTACGGGGAAAAACTGTTTTTT
CDR3: CSVEDPYGEKLFF
J: TRBJ1-4
V: TRBV29-1
size: NA
D: NA

DNA: TGTGCCAGCAGCTTAGGAGTATCCGCCTACGAGCAGTACTTC
CDR3: CASSLGVSAYEQYF
J: TRBJ2-7
V: TRBV11-2
size: NA
D: NA

DNA: TGTGCCAGCAGCCCGGCGACAGGGGGACATTACGAGCAGTACTTC
CDR3: CASSPATGGHYEQYF
J: TRBJ2-7
V: TRBV5-6
size: NA
D: TRBD1

DNA: TGCGCCAGCAGCTTAGGCTTCGGGAGCGACTATGGCTACACCTTC
CDR3: CASSLGFGSDYGYTF
J: TRBJ1-2
V: TRBV5-1
size: NA
D: NA

DNA: TGTGCCAGCGCGGGGGGGAACAATGAGCAGTTCTTC
CDR3: CASAGGNNEQFF
J: TRBJ2-1
V: TRBV11-3
size: NA
D: TRBD2

DNA: TGTGCCACCCTTCCCCCGACAGGGGCGCAGGTTGGCTATGGCTACACCTTC
CDR3: CATLPPTGAQVGYGYTF
J: TRBJ1-2
V: TRBV2
size: NA
D: TRBD1